This T cell receptor beta chain was found in a study of T-cell reconstitution after alpha-beta-depleted transplantation in children. Unique molecular identifiers were used to barcode this TCRbeta library. MiXCR, run by TCRdb on the PCR reads, gives a single entry per CDR3 protein. The sample comprises 500,000 or so distinct CDR3 sequences, more than 9.5% of which are singletons, and less than 15% rests with the top ten. The germline CDR1 and CDR2 sequences are MNHEY and SMNVEV (reference sequence). The length of the CDR3 is 17 residues. Trimming took 2 bases from V and 4 from J, leaving 20 bases between them. Overall study results and limits: Some patients' high day-60 TCRbeta diversity was traced to surviving recipient T cells and thymic progenitors. T-cell counts and diversity at one year following transplant were attributed mainly to newly produced T cells. After transplant, at about two months, alpha-beta T cells were reportedly derived from several hundred expanded graft clones.

This clonotype occurred a few times. Its antigen is not identified. This TCR derives from a female patient aged 2-9 years who had a stem cell transplant for aplastic anemia, so the T cells may come from the graft donor. The V call is TRBV27, the J call TRBJ1-2; D is uncertain. This specimen consisted of PBMCs, mostly from graft donor cells, obtained 180 days after TCRalphabeta/CD19-depleted stem cell transplant. The chain's CDR3 is CASSLGPVTGQFYGYTF. As DNA, the CDR3 is TGTGCCAGCAGTTTAGGTCCCGTAACTGGGCAGTTCTATGGCTACACCTTC.